Below, one T cell receptor (beta chain) is given with its context. The data originate from a study of shared clonotypes between healthy human individuals. Per the germline V gene, CDR1 is SGDLS and CDR2 is YYNGEE. V was cut by 0 bases and J by 4 bases, with 10 bases left in between. This CDR3 comprises 14 residues. Here immunoSEQ multiplex PCR was the method, and the copy in TCRdb shows in-frame clones only, minus some. The sample has about 490,000 clones; 79% are singletons. Free of recent acute infections or vaccinations, the donors were healthy HIV-negative adults. For unsorted samples, genomic DNA was extracted from approximately 90 million PBMCs.

The receptor comes from a woman between 40 and 55 years old in good health. Some clones in this sample may be carry-over from other donors' samples. The rearrangement links TRBV9 to TRBJ2-5, with D perhaps matching TRBD1 or TRBD2 (5 bases each). Sequenced: PBMCs. The DNA for the CDR3 is TGTGCCAGCAGCGTAGCTTCAGGGAGAGAGACCCAGTACTTC. Translated, it gives CASSVASGRETQYF. Filled out from reference TRBV9 and TRBJ2-5, the complete variable domain reads DSGVTQTPKHLITATGQRVTLRCSPRSGDLSVYWYQQSLDQGLQFLIQYYNGEERAKGNILERFSAQQFPDLHSELNLSSLELGDSALYFCASSVASGRETQYFGPGTRLLVL.